This entry is about one T cell receptor (beta chain). This entry belongs to a study of blood T cell repertoires in COVID-19. At the level of the study: Italy, Spain and the United States were the sources of the convalescent and acute COVID-19 samples. The analysed material was cDNA or gDNA that came from T cells, B-cell-depleted T cells, or PBMCs.

Generated by immunoSEQ multiplex PCR, the TCRdb table keeps only in-frame clones and is missing some. The sample has some 380,000 clones, 90% seen once. The source material was peripheral blood. This clonotype originated in a man aged 18 to 29 with active or convalescent COVID-19.

The CDR3 nucleotides read TGTGCCAGTAACCCGGGACAGGCCCCTTCACCCCTCCACTTT. Translated, it gives CASNPGQAPSPLHF. This sequence joins TRBV19 and TRBJ1-6, with 8 bases identical to TRBD1. With 7 bases clipped from V and 9 bases from J, the junction kept 8 bases outside the gene matches. There are 14 residues in the CDR3. The V gene's germline CDR1 is LNHDA and CDR2 SQIVND (reference sequence).